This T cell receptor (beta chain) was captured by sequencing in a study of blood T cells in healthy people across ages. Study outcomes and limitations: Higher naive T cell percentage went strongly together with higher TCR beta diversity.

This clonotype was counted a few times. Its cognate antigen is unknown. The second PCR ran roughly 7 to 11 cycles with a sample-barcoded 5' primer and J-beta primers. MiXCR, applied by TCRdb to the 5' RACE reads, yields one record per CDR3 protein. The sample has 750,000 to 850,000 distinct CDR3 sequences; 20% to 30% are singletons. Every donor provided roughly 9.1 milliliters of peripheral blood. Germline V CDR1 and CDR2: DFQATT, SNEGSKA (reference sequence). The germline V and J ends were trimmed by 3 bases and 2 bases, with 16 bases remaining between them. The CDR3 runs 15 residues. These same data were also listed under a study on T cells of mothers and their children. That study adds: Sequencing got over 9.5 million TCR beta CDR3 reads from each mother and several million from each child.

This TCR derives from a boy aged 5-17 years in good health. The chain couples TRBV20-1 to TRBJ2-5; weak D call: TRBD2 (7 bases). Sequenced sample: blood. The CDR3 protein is CSARPPGGRQETQYF. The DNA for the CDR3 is TGCAGTGCTAGGCCCCCCGGGGGGCGACAAGAGACCCAGTACTTC.